The 11 T cell receptor beta chains below come from one sample, sequenced in a study of CD8 T cells in Susac syndrome. An input of about 0.5 to 1 ug of RNA was subjected to reverse transcription using random hexamers. In TCRdb, the immunoSEQ multiplex PCR reads were re-called with MiXCR into one record per CDR3 protein. The sample yields about 200,000 distinct CDR3 sequences, about 95% seen once. The sequencing input was CD4+ T cells from PBMCs. These TCRs come from a human donor with multiple sclerosis.

The genes are TRBV20-1 and TRBJ1-1; D possibly corresponds to TRBD1 (6 bases). Germline V gene data show CDR1 as DFQATT and CDR2 as SNEGSKA (reference sequence). The V end was cut by 5 bases, the J end by 5 bases, with 15 bases between. This CDR3 is built from 13 residues. CDR3 loop: CSAATGGLTEAFF. For the CDR3, the DNA is TGCAGTGCTGCGACCGGGGGCCTAACTGAAGCTTTCTTT.

The rearrangement uses TRBV27 and TRBJ1-2, with a tentative D call TRBD1 (5 bases). The CDR3 has 15 amino acids. The V and J ends lost 6 bases and 10 bases respectively, with 24 bases between them. Germline CDR1 MNHEY, CDR2 SMNVEV (reference sequence). The CDR3, as DNA: TGTGCCAGCAGACCCTCCGGGACTGCCATTGGCCTCTACACCTTC. This sequence encodes CASRPSGTAIGLYTF.

The chain recombines TRBV4-2 with TRBJ1-2; maybe TRBD1 (6 bases). Germline CDR1 reads LGHNA; CDR2 reads YNFKEQ. This CDR3 comprises 14 residues. The V end was cut by 0 bases, the J end by 7 bases, with 12 bases between. Here the CDR3 DNA reads TGTGCCAGCAGCCAAGAAGGGGGAACGGGTGGCTACACCTTC. Its protein product is CASSQEGGTGGYTF.

CDR3 nucleotides: TGCAGTATACAGCCGCAAGAGACCCAGTACTTC. Translated, it gives CSIQPQETQYF. V is TRBV29-1 and J is TRBJ2-5; D is ambiguous. The CDR3 is made up of 11 amino acids. Germline V gene data show CDR1 as SQVTM and CDR2 as ANQGSEA.

This chain connects TRBV14 to TRBJ1-1; D might be TRBD1 (5 bases). The CDR3 sequence is 12 residues long. CDR1 and CDR2 from the germline V gene are SGHDN and FVKESK. Deletions cut 4 bases from V and 8 bases from J, with 11 bases between. CDR3 sequence reads: CASSPGKGEAFF. Here the CDR3 DNA reads TGTGCCAGCAGCCCAGGGAAAGGGGAAGCTTTCTTT.

The chain uses TRBV30 and TRBJ1-1; D is perhaps TRBD1 (6 bases). The V end lost 1 base, the J end lost 11 bases, and 23 bases lay between the germline ends. Germline CDR1 and CDR2: GTSNPN and SVGIG (reference sequence). This CDR3 has 15 residues. The CDR3 DNA reads as TGTGCCTGGAGTGAAGAAGTGAATCAGGGGTTCGCTGCTTTCTTT. Its protein is CAWSEEVNQGFAAFF.

V is TRBV20-1 and J is TRBJ1-5; D not certain. Between the trimmed V and J ends, which lost 7 bases and 1 base, there was a span of 8 bases. The CDR3 has 12 amino acids. CDR1 DFQATT and CDR2 SNEGSKA come from the germline V gene (reference sequence). CDR3 DNA sequence: TGCAGTGTAGTTAGAAGCAATCAGCCCCAGCATTTT. This encodes CSVVRSNQPQHF.

The V call is TRBV7-2, the J call TRBJ1-2; D uncertain. Deletions cut 3 bases from V and 4 bases from J, with 9 bases between. Germline V CDR1 and CDR2: SGHTA, FQGNSA. CDR3 size: 13 residues. The DNA of the CDR3 is TGTGCCAGCAGCTTGTCGGACGTCTATGGCTACACCTTC. Amino acids: CASSLSDVYGYTF.

This chain uses TRBV5-6 with TRBJ2-7; D gene ambiguous. Germline values: CDR1 SGHDT, CDR2 YYEEEE. V gave up 0 bases and J gave up 5 bases, with 9 bases separating them. This CDR3 comprises 13 residues. The chain's CDR3 is CASSLDQLDEQYF. DNA for the CDR3: TGTGCCAGCAGCTTGGACCAGCTCGACGAGCAGTACTTC.

The chain carries TRBV27 and TRBJ1-1; 10 bases match TRBD1. V dropped 3 bases and J dropped 5; count of bases not matched to a gene: 6. Germline lookup yields CDR1 MNHEY and CDR2 SMNVEV (reference sequence). The CDR3 length is 15 residues. In DNA, the CDR3 is TGTGCCAGCAGTTTCGCCGGGACAGGGGAAACTGAAGCTTTCTTT. It specifies CASSFAGTGETEAFF.

The chain combines TRBV20-1 with TRBJ1-1, with a weak D call TRBD1 (6 bases). Germline V gives CDR1 DFQATT, CDR2 SNEGSKA (reference sequence). CDR3 length equals 13 residues. Trimming stripped 3 bases from V and 3 bases from J, with 11 bases between. The CDR3 sequence is CSASPGEDTEAFF. Here the CDR3 DNA reads TGCAGTGCTAGTCCAGGGGAAGACACTGAAGCTTTCTTT.